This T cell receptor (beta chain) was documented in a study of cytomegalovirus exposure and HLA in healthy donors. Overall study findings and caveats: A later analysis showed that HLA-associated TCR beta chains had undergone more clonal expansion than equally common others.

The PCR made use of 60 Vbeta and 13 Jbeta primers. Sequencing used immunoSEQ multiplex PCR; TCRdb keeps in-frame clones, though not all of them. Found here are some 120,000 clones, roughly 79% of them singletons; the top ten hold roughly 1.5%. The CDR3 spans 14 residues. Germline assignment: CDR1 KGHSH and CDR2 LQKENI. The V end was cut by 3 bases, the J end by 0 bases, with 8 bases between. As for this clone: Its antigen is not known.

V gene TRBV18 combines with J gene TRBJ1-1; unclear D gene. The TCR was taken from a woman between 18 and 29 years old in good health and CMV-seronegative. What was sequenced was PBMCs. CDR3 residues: CASSPGTMNTEAFF. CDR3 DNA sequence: TGTGCCAGCTCACCGGGCACCATGAACACTGAAGCTTTCTTT.